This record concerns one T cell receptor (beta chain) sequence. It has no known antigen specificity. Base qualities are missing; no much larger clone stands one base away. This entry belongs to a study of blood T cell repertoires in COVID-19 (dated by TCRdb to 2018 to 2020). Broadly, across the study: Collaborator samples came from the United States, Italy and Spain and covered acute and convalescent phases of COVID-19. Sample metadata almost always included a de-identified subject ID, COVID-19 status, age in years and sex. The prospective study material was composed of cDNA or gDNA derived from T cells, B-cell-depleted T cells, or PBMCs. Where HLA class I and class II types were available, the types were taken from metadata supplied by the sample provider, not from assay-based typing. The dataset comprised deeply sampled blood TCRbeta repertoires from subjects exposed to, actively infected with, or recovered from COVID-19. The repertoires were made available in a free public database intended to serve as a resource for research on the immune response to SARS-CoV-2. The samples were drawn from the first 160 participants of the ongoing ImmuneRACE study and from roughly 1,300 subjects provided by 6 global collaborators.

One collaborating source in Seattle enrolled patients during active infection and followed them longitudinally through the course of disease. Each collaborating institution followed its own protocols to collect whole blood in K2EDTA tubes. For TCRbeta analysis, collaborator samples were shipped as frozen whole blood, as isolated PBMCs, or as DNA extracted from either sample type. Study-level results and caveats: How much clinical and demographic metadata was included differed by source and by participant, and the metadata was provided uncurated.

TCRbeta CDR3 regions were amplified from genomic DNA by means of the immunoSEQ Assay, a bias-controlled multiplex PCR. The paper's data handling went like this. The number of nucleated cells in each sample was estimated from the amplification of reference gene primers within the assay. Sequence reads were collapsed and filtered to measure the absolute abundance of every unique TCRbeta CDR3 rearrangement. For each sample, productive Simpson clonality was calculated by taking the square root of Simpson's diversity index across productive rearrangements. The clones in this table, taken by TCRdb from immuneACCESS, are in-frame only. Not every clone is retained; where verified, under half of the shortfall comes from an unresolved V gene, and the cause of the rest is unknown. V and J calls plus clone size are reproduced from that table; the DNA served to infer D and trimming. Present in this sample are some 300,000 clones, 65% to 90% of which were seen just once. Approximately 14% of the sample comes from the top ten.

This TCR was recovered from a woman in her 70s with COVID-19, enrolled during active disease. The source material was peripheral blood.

At the DNA level, the sequence is TGTGCCAGCAGTGAAAGAGCGGGGGGGACTCAAGAGACCCAGTACTTC. The resulting protein is CASSERAGGTQETQYF. The sequence links TRBV2 to TRBJ2-5; TRBD2 fits 10 bases in the junction. From cysteine to phenylalanine, the CDR3 is 16 amino acids long. The read is trimmed to its CDR3 DNA, 48 bases read in frame from base 1. The germline V gene gives CDR1 as SNHLY and CDR2 as FYNNEI. Unmatched junction bases come to 5, with V trimmed by 2 bases and J by 2 bases.